The clone carrying this TCR beta chain showed up just once. As yet, its antigen is unknown. The sample originates from a study of OX40 agonist ivuxolimab in advanced cancers. Notes on the study in general: With doses of 0.1 to 3.0 mg/kg, CD4+ and CD8+ blood T cells had undergone clonal expansion by week 6.

CDR1 SGHNT and CDR2 YENEEA come from the germline V gene. The CDR3 spans 14 residues. V was pared by 1 base and J by 1 base, with 8 bases between. Sequenced by immunoSEQ multiplex PCR; TCRdb stores in-frame clones only, minus some. Of over 40,000 clones listed, around 86% are singletons. The V gene is TRBV11-3, the J gene TRBJ2-7; the D is unclear. The sample in question was CD4+ or CD8+ T cells sorted from blood, obtained in a trial of the OX40 agonist ivuxolimab. The receptor was derived from an adult with an advanced solid tumor such as melanoma, head and neck, liver or kidney cancer. As DNA, the CDR3 is TGTGCCAGCAGCTTAGGACGTCCTTCCTACGAGCAGTACTTC. It yields the protein CASSLGRPSYEQYF.